Listed below are T cell receptor beta chains from one sample, sequenced in a study of CD8 T cells in ankylosing spondylitis. TCRdb called the 5' RACE reads again in MiXCR, with one record for every CDR3 protein. The table lists 450,000 or so distinct CDR3 sequences, 26% of them singletons, with 0.89% in the top ten. Sequenced input: blood, either unsorted or a sorted T cell fraction (not recorded which). Receptors were obtained from a male donor with ankylosing spondylitis. Each CDR3 is given with its conserved first and last residue.

CSARDFPQPQRRAYEQYF | TRBV20-1 | 18 | TRBJ2-7
CASSQIPGQPQHF | TRBV3-1 | 13 | TRBJ1-5
CATSRDATGANEQFF | TRBV15 | 15 | TRBJ2-1
CASSLRRPEDYNSPLHF | TRBV5-6 | 17 | TRBJ1-6
CASSHEWRNQPQHF | TRBV27 | 14 | TRBJ1-5
CASSLRASGQETQYF | TRBV5-1 | 15 | TRBJ2-5
CASSFLGQGVFNEQFF | TRBV25-1 | 16 | TRBJ2-1
CASSLEWQGHGYTF | TRBV11-2 | 14 | TRBJ1-2
CASSTAGTSGRHEQFF | TRBV7-9 | 16 | TRBJ2-1
CASSLATSETDTQYF | TRBV5-1 | 15 | TRBJ2-3
CSVTGTSGPTDTQYF | TRBV29-1 | 15 | TRBJ2-3
CASSQLPSTSGRIDTQYF | TRBV4-2 | 18 | TRBJ2-3
CASSPPGQGATEAFF | TRBV7-2 | 15 | TRBJ1-1
CSVRSATNEKLFF | TRBV29-1 | 13 | TRBJ1-4
CASSQEQGIYNSPLHF | TRBV4-2 | 16 | TRBJ1-6
CASTPMGDTQYF | TRBV28 | 12 | TRBJ2-3
CATSSLGGAGNEQFF | TRBV15 | 15 | TRBJ2-1
CSARDYSGRQYNEQFF | TRBV20-1 | 16 | TRBJ2-1
CASSLAAGANYGYTF | TRBV5-1 | 15 | TRBJ1-2
CASSLDKNQPQHF | TRBV11-3 | 13 | TRBJ1-5
CASSLVVTSSYNEQFF | TRBV5-6 | 16 | TRBJ2-1
CASSLGTGLPSNQPQHF | TRBV7-9 | 17 | TRBJ1-5
CASGTGPGQGSNEQFF | TRBV12-5 | 16 | TRBJ2-1
CASSLGGRTVYNEQFF | TRBV12-3/TRBV12-4 | 16 | TRBJ2-1
CASRTSAGGQFF | TRBV3-1 | 12 | TRBJ2-1
CASTGVDSPLHF | TRBV28 | 12 | TRBJ1-6
CASSRGLSGRALNEQFF | TRBV12-3/TRBV12-4 | 17 | TRBJ2-1
CAISVPAAGGTDTQYF | TRBV10-3 | 16 | TRBJ2-3
CASSATGTLNTEAFF | TRBV7-2 | 15 | TRBJ1-1
CSARDRYLANTGELFF | TRBV20-1 | 16 | TRBJ2-2
CSAARGASGSGEQFF | TRBV29-1 | 15 | TRBJ2-1